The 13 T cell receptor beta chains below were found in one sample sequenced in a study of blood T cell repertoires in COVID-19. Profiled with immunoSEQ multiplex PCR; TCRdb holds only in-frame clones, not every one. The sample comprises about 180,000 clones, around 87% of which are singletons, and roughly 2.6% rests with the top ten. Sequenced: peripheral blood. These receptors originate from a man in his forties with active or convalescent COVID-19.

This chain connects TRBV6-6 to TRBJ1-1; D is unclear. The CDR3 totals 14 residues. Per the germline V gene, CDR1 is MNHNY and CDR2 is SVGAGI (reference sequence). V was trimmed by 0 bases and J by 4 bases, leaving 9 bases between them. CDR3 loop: CASSYSTGGTEAFF. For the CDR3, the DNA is TGTGCCAGCAGTTACTCCACCGGCGGCACTGAAGCTTTCTTT.

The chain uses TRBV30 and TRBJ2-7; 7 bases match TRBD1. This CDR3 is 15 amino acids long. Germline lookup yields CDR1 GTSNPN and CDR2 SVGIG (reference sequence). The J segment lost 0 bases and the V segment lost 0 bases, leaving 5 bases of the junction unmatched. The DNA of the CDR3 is TGTGCCTGGAGTGTGGACAGGCCAAGCTCCTACGAGCAGTACTTC. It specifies CAWSVDRPSSYEQYF. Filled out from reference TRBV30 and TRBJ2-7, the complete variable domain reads SQTIHQWPATLVQPVGSPLSLECTVEGTSNPNLYWYRQAAGRGLQLLFYSVGIGQISSEVPQNLSASRPQDRQFILSSKKLLLSDSGFYLCAWSVDRPSSYEQYFGPGTRLTVT.

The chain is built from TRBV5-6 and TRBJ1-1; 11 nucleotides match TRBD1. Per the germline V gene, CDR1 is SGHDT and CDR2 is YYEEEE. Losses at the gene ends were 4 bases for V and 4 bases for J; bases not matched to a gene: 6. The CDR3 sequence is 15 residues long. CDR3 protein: CASSQDRGQGTEAFF. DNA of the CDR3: TGTGCCAGCAGCCAGGACAGGGGGCAAGGCACTGAAGCTTTCTTT. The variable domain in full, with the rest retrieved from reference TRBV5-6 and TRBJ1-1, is DAGVTQSPTHLIKTRGQQVTLRCSPKSGHDTVSWYQQALGQGPQFIFQYYEEEERQRGNFPDRFSGHQFPNYSSELNVNALLLGDSALYLCASSQDRGQGTEAFFGQGTRLTVV.

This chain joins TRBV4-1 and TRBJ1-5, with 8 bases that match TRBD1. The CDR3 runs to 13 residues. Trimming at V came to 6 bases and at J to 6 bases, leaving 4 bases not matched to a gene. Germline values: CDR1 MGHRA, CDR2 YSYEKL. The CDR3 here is CASSPGGGQPQHF. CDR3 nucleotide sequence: TGCGCCAGCAGTCCAGGGGGCGGTCAGCCCCAGCATTTT.

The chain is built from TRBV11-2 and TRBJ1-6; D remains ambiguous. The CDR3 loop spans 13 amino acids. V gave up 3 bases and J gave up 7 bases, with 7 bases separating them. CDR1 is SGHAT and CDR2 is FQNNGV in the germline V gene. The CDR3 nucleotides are TGTGCCAGCAGCTTTAGCAGAAATTCACCCCTCCACTTT. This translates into CASSFSRNSPLHF.

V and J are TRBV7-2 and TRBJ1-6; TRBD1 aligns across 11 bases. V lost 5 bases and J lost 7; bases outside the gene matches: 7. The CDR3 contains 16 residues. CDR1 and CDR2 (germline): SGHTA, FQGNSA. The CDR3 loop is CASSTGQGAGNSPLHF. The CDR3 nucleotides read TGTGCCAGCAGCACCGGACAGGGGGCCGGGAATTCACCCCTCCACTTT. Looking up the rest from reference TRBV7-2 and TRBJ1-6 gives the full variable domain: GAGVSQSPSNKVTEKGKDVELRCDPISGHTALYWYRQSLGQGLEFLIYFQGNSAPDKSGLPSDRFSAERTGGSVSTLTIQRTQQEDSAVYLCASSTGQGAGNSPLHFGNGTRLTVT.

The CDR3 DNA is TGTGCCAGTAGTATAACCTCCACAGGGGATTCACCCCTCCACTTT. Amino acids: CASSITSTGDSPLHF. This chain joins TRBV19 and TRBJ1-6; TRBD1 matches 7 bases. The V segment lost 2 bases and the J segment 8 bases; nucleotides outside the gene matches: 6. This CDR3 is 15 amino acids long. The germline gives CDR1 LNHDA, CDR2 SQIVND (reference sequence).

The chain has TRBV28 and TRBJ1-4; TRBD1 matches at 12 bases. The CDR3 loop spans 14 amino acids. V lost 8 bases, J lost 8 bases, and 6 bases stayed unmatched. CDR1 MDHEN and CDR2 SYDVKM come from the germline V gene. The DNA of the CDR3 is TGTGCCAGCGGCGTTGGGACAGGGGGCGAAAAACTGTTTTTT. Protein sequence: CASGVGTGGEKLFF. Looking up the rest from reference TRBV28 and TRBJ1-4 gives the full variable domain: DVKVTQSSRYLVKRTGEKVFLECVQDMDHENMFWYRQDPGLGLRLIYFSYDVKMKEKGDIPEGYSVSREKKERFSLILESASTNQTSMYLCASGVGTGGEKLFFGSGTQLSVL.

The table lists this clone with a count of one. The CDR3 DNA is TGTGCCAGCTCACTGTTTCGACCGGGACAGGATTATGGCTACACCTTC. It encodes CASSLFRPGQDYGYTF. The rearrangement joins TRBV18 to TRBJ1-2; 8 nucleotides line up with TRBD1. Trimming at V came to 4 bases and at J to 5 bases, leaving 12 bases not matched to a gene. The CDR3 contains 16 residues. Germline CDR1 and CDR2: KGHSH and LQKENI. Full variable domain (missing parts from reference TRBV18 and TRBJ1-2): NAGVMQNPRHLVRRRGQEARLRCSPMKGHSHVYWYRQLPEEGLKFMVYLQKENIIDESGMPKERFSAEFPKEGPSILRIQQVVRGDSAAYFCASSLFRPGQDYGYTFGSGTRLTVV.

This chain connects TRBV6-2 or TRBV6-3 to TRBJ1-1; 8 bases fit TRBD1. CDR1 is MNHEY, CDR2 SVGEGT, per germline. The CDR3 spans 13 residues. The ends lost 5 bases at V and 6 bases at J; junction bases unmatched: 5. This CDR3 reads CASSQGAIAEAFF. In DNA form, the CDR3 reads TGTGCCAGCAGTCAGGGGGCCATCGCTGAAGCTTTCTTT.

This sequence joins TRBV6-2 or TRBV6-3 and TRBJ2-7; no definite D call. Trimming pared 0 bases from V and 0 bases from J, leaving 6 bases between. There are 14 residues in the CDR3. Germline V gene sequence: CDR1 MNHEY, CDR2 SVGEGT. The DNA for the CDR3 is TGTGCCAGCAGTTACTCGTACAGCTCCTACGAGCAGTACTTC. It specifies CASSYSYSSYEQYF.

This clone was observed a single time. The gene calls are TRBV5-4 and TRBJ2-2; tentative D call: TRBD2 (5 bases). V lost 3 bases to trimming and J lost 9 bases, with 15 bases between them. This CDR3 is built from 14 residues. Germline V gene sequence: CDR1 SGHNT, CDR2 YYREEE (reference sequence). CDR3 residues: CASSSRTAGRELFF. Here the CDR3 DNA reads TGTGCCAGCAGCTCTCGGACTGCCGGCCGGGAGCTGTTTTTT. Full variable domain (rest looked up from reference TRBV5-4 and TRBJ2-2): ETGVTQSPTHLIKTRGQQVTLRCSSQSGHNTVSWYQQALGQGPQFIFQYYREEENGRGNFPPRFSGLQFPNYSSELNVNALELDDSALYLCASSSRTAGRELFFGEGSRLTVL.

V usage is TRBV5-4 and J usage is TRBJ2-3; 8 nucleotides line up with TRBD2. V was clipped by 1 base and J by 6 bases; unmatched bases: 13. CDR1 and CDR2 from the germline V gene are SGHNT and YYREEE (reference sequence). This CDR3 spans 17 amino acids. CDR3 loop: CASSLMGARLARDTQYF. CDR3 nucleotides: TGTGCCAGCAGCTTGATGGGGGCGAGACTAGCGCGGGATACGCAGTATTTT.